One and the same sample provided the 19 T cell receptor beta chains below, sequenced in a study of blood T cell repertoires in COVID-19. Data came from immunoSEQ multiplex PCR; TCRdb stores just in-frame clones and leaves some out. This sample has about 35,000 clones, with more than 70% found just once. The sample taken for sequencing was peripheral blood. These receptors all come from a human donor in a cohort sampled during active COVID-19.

CDR3 region: CATSRGLSYEQYF. In nucleotides, the CDR3 is TGTGCCACCAGCAGAGGGCTTTCCTACGAGCAGTACTTC. The V gene is TRBV10-3, the J gene TRBJ2-7; weak D call: TRBD2 (5 bases). The CDR3 loop spans 13 amino acids. V lost 10 bases and J 1 base, leaving 14 bases between the germline ends. CDR1 is ENHRY, CDR2 SYGVKD, per germline.

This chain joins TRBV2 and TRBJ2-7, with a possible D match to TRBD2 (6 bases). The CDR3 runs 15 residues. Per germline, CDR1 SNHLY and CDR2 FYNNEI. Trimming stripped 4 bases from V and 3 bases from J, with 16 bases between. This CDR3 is CASSVGRLQNYEQYF. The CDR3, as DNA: TGTGCCAGCAGTGTCGGGAGACTCCAGAACTACGAGCAGTACTTC.

CDR3 sequence reads: CASSLTSGGAYNEQFF. The CDR3, as DNA: TGTGCCAGCTCACTGACTAGCGGGGGGGCCTACAATGAGCAGTTCTTC. The J gene is TRBJ2-1, the V gene TRBV18; TRBD2 agrees at 14 bases. This CDR3 is 16 amino acids long. J was trimmed by 2 bases and V by 4 bases; bases with no gene match: 1. Germline CDR1 KGHSH, CDR2 LQKENI.

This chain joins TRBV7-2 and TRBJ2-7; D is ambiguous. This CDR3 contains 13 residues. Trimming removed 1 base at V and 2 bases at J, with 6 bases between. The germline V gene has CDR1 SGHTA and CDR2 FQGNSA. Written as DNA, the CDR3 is TGTGCCAGCAGCTTAGACGGTACCTACGAGCAGTACTTC. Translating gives CASSLDGTYEQYF.

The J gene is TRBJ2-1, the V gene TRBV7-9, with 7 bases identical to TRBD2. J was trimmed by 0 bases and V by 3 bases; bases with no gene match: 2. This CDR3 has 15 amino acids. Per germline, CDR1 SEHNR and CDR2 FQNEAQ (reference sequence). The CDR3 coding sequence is TGTGCCAGCAGCTTGGGCGGGGGCTCCTACAATGAGCAGTTCTTC. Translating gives CASSLGGGSYNEQFF.

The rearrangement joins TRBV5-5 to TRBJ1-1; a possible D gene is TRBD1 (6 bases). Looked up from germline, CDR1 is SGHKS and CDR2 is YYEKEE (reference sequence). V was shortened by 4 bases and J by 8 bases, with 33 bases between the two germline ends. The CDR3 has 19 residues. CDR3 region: CASSVARTEKLSFDREAFF. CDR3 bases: TGTGCCAGCAGCGTGGCCCGGACAGAAAAACTTTCCTTTGATCGGGAAGCTTTCTTT. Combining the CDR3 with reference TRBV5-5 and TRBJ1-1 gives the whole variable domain DAGVTQSPTHLIKTRGQQVTLRCSPISGHKSVSWYQQVLGQGPQFIFQYYEKEERGRGNFPDRFSARQFPNYSSELNVNALLLGDSALYLCASSVARTEKLSFDREAFFGQGTRLTVV.

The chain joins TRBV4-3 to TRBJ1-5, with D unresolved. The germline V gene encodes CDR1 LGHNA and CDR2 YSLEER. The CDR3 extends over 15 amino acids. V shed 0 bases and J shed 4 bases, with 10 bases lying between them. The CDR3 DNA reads TGCGCCAGCAGCCAAGATGGGCGGGGAAATCAGCCCCAGCATTTT. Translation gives CASSQDGRGNQPQHF.

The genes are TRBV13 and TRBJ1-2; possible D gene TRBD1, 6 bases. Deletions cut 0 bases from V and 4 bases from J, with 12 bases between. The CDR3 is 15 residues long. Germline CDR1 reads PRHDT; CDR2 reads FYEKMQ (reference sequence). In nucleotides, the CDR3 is TGTGCCAGCAGCTTAGGGCCAGGGGTAGCCTATGGCTACACCTTC. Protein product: CASSLGPGVAYGYTF.

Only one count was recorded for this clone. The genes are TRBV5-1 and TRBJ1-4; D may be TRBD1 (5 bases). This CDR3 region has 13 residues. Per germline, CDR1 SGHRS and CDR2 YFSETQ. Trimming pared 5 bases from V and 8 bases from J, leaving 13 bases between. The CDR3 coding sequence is TGCGCCAGCAGTCGCCAGGGTGGAGAAAAACTGTTTTTT. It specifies CASSRQGGEKLFF.

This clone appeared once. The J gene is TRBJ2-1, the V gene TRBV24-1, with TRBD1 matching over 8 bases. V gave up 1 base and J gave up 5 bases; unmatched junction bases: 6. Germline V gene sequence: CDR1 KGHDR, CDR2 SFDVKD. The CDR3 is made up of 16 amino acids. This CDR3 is CATSDFGQGGDNEQFF. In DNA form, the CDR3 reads TGTGCCACCAGTGATTTCGGACAGGGAGGTGACAATGAGCAGTTCTTC.

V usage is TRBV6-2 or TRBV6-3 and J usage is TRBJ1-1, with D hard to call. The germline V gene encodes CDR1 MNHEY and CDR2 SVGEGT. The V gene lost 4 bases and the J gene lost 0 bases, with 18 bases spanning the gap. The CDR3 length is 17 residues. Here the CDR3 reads CASSWSIGIVVNTEAFF. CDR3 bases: TGTGCCAGCAGTTGGTCTATCGGTATCGTGGTGAACACTGAAGCTTTCTTT.

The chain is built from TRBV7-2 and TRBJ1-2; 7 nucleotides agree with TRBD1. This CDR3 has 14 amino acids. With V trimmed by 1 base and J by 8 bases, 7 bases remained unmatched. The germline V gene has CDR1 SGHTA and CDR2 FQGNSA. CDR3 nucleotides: TGTGCCAGCAGCTTAGTAGGACAGGCGGGGGGCTACACCTTC. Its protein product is CASSLVGQAGGYTF.

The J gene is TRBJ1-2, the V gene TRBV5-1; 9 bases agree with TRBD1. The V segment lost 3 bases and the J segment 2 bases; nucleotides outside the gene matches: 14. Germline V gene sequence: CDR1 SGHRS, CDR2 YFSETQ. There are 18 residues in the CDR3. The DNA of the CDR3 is TGCGCCAGCAGCTCGCGAAGACAATCCGGGACAGGGAACTATGGCTACACCTTC. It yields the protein CASSSRRQSGTGNYGYTF.

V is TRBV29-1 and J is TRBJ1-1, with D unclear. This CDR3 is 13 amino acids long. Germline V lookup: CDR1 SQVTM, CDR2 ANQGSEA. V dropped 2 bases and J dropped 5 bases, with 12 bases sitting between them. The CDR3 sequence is CSVESEGGTEAFF. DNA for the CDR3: TGCAGCGTTGAATCCGAGGGAGGGACTGAAGCTTTCTTT.

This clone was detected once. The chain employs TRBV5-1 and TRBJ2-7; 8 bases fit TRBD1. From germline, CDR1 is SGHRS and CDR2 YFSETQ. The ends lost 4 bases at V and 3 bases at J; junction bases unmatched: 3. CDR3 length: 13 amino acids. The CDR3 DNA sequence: TGCGCCAGCAGCCGACAGGGGATCTACGAGCAGTACTTC. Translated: CASSRQGIYEQYF.

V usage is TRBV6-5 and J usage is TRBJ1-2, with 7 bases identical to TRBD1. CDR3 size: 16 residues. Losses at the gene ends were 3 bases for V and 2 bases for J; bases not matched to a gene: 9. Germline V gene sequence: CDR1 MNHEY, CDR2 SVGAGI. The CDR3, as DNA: TGTGCCAGCAGTTATTCCCGGACAGGAGGGAACTATGGCTACACCTTC. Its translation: CASSYSRTGGNYGYTF.

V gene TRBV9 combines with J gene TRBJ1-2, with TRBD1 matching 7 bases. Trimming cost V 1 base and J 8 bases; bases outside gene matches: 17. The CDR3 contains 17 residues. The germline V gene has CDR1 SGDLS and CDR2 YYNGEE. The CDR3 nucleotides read TGTGCCAGCAGCGTAAGTCCTGTGGTCGACAGGGCGAGCGGCTACACCTTC. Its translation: CASSVSPVVDRASGYTF.

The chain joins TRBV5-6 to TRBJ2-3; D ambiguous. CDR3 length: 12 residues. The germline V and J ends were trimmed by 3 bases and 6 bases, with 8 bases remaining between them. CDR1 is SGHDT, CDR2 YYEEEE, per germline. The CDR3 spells CASSSLSDTQYF. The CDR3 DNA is TGTGCCAGCAGCTCGTTGTCGGATACGCAGTATTTT.

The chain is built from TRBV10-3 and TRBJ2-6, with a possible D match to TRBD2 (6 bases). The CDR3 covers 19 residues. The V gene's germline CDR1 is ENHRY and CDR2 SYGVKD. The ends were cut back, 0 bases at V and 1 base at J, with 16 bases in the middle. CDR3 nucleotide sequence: TGTGCCATCAGTGAGTCGTTAATGGGGACTGGTTCTGGGGCCAACGTCCTGACTTTC. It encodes CAISESLMGTGSGANVLTF.